This is a list of T cell receptor beta chains from one sample in a study of vaccination and CD4 T cells after COVID-19. These receptors have no identified antigens. Via MiXCR, TCRdb re-called the PCR reads, giving one row per CDR3 protein. The sample has about 13,000 distinct CDR3 sequences, nearly 45% seen once. Sample: CD4+ T cells from blood, cultured in vitro, taken after SARS-CoV-2 vaccination. These receptors all come from a human donor who had recovered from COVID-19. Both conserved end residues are part of each CDR3. The order of the fields is V gene, D gene, clone size, J gene, CDR3 protein, CDR3 DNA. The D gene is left open where the match is weak. Expanded clones are given a class, and other clones once, few, many or no size at all.

>TRBV7-9|.|.|TRBJ2-2
CASSLDVAKAGELFF
TGTGCCAGCAGCTTGGACGTGGCGAAGGCCGGGGAGCTGTTTTTT
>TRBV12-3/TRBV12-4|.|medium-sized|TRBJ1-1
CASSPSVSFGTEAFF
TGTGCCAGCAGTCCTAGTGTTAGTTTTGGCACTGAAGCTTTCTTT
>TRBV9|.|.|TRBJ2-3
CASSVDSEADTQYF
TGTGCCAGCAGCGTAGACTCAGAGGCAGATACGCAGTATTTT
>TRBV6-2/TRBV6-3|TRBD2|.|TRBJ2-7
CASRQHLAGGPYEQYF
TGTGCCAGCAGACAGCACCTAGCGGGAGGGCCCTACGAGCAGTACTTC
>TRBV12-3/TRBV12-4|TRBD2|few|TRBJ2-7
CASSRGREGYEQYF
TGTGCCAGCTCTAGGGGGCGGGAGGGCTACGAGCAGTACTTC
>TRBV20-1|TRBD1|medium-sized|TRBJ1-2
CSARVGTGRIYGYTF
TGCAGTGCTAGAGTGGGGACAGGGAGGATCTATGGCTACACCTTC
>TRBV6-2/TRBV6-3|TRBD1|few|TRBJ2-3
CASSIQGVSTDTQYF
TGTGCCAGCAGCATACAGGGGGTGAGCACAGATACGCAGTATTTT
>TRBV7-3|.|.|TRBJ2-5
CASSGPPQETQYF
TGTGCCAGCAGCGGACCCCCCCAAGAGACCCAGTACTTC
>TRBV28|.|.|TRBJ1-6
CASGGGNSPLHF
TGTGCCAGCGGGGGAGGGAATTCACCCCTCCACTTT
>TRBV6-1|.|.|TRBJ1-5
CASSEQILQGSQPQHF
TGTGCCAGCAGTGAACAAATATTACAGGGATCCCAGCCCCAGCATTTT
>TRBV6-1|.|.|TRBJ1-1
CASSRPGGQREAFF
TGTGCCAGCAGTCGTCCTGGAGGACAAAGAGAAGCTTTCTTT
>TRBV12-3/TRBV12-4|.|few|TRBJ2-2
CASSLQAPNTGELFF
TGTGCCAGCAGCCTGCAGGCGCCGAACACCGGGGAGCTGTTTTTT
>TRBV19|.|few|TRBJ2-1
CASSIVGLGAQRSYNEQFF
TGTGCCAGTAGTATAGTTGGTTTAGGTGCACAGCGCTCCTACAATGAGCAGTTCTTC
>TRBV7-2|TRBD1|.|TRBJ2-3
CASSPGTGADTQYF
TGTGCCAGCAGCCCCGGGACAGGAGCAGATACGCAGTATTTT
>TRBV5-4|TRBD2|.|TRBJ2-1
CASSLVGLAGEQFF
TGTGCCAGCAGCTTGGTGGGACTAGCGGGAGAGCAGTTCTTC
>TRBV5-4|.|.|TRBJ2-5
CASSLSLRGKETQYF
TGTGCCAGCAGCTTGAGCCTCAGGGGTAAAGAGACCCAGTACTTC
>TRBV19|TRBD2|.|TRBJ2-1
CASSRLAGGSYNEQFF
TGTGCCAGTAGCCGACTAGCGGGAGGGTCCTACAATGAGCAGTTCTTC